The 29 T cell receptor beta chains listed next were all sequenced from one sample in a study of blood T cell repertoires in COVID-19. Assay: immunoSEQ multiplex PCR; the TCRdb copy retains only in-frame clones and omits some. The sample carries about 160,000 clones, 70% to 90% recorded once. The material sequenced was peripheral blood. The receptors come from a human donor in a cohort sampled during active COVID-19.

The chain couples TRBV19 to TRBJ1-5; the match to TRBD1 covers 7 bases. The CDR3 covers 16 residues. Per the germline V gene, CDR1 is LNHDA and CDR2 is SQIVND (reference sequence). V was pared by 6 bases and J by 4 bases, with 12 bases of the junction left unmatched. The CDR3 nucleotides read TGTGCCAGTAGCGGACCTGACAGGGCTAAGAATCAGCCCCAGCATTTT. Translation: CASSGPDRAKNQPQHF.

This chain joins TRBV28 and TRBJ1-2, with 8 bases aligning to TRBD1. V shed 5 bases, J shed 3 bases, and the junction held 5 bases outside the gene matches. The CDR3 is 14 amino acids. Germline CDR1 is MDHEN and CDR2 is SYDVKM. Here the CDR3 DNA reads TGTGCCAGCAGTCCCCAGACAGGGGACTATGGCTACACCTTC. Its protein product is CASSPQTGDYGYTF.

The rearrangement uses TRBV19 and TRBJ2-2; 8 nucleotides align to TRBD1. The V segment lost 4 bases and the J segment 8 bases; nucleotides outside the gene matches: 3. The germline V gene has CDR1 LNHDA and CDR2 SQIVND (reference sequence). There are 13 residues in the CDR3. CDR3 protein: CASSTTGGGELFF. The CDR3, as DNA: TGTGCCAGTAGTACCACAGGGGGAGGGGAGCTGTTTTTT.

This clone was observed a single time. V gene TRBV18 combines with J gene TRBJ2-1; 11 bases fit TRBD2. The junction had 4 bases not matched to a gene; V was cut back by 5 bases and J by 7 bases. Per germline, CDR1 KGHSH and CDR2 LQKENI. The CDR3 totals 14 residues. CDR3 protein: CASSKGLAENEQFF. The DNA for the CDR3 is TGTGCCAGCTCAAAGGGACTAGCGGAAAATGAGCAGTTCTTC.

This rearrangement joins TRBV9 to TRBJ2-7, with D hard to call. The CDR3 length is 14 residues. CDR1 and CDR2 (germline): SGDLS, YYNGEE. Trimming left V 4 bases short and J 3 bases short, with 14 bases between. CDR3 sequence (DNA): TGTGCCAGCAGCCCCCGACAAACCTTCTACGAGCAGTACTTC. Translation gives CASSPRQTFYEQYF.

In this sample, this clone turned up once. The V gene is TRBV27, the J gene TRBJ2-7, with 7 positions matching TRBD1. The germline V gene has CDR1 MNHEY and CDR2 SMNVEV (reference sequence). V lost 5 bases to trimming and J lost 3 bases; unmatched junction nucleotides: 13. CDR3 length equals 16 residues. CDR3 region: CASSLPPGTAYYEQYF. The CDR3 nucleotides are TGTGCCAGCAGTCTCCCCCCCGGGACAGCATACTACGAGCAGTACTTC.

In its sample, this clone was seen once. V gene TRBV7-9 combines with J gene TRBJ2-5; 7 bases are a match to TRBD1. Trimming removed 6 bases from V and 5 bases from J; junction bases left unmatched: 12. Germline V gives CDR1 SEHNR, CDR2 FQNEAQ (reference sequence). This CDR3 comprises 15 residues. CDR3 amino acids: CASRRNTGAWETQYF. CDR3 DNA: TGTGCCAGCAGGCGTAATACAGGGGCATGGGAGACCCAGTACTTC.

The chain combines TRBV7-2 with TRBJ2-2, with 15 bases identical to TRBD2. CDR3 length equals 17 residues. V lost 5 bases and J lost 5; bases outside the gene matches: 6. The germline gives CDR1 SGHTA, CDR2 FQGNSA. CDR3 DNA: TGTGCCAGCAGCCCTGGGGGGACTAGCGGGAGGACCGGGGAGCTGTTTTTT. It codes for CASSPGGTSGRTGELFF. Full variable domain (rest looked up from reference TRBV7-2 and TRBJ2-2): GAGVSQSPSNKVTEKGKDVELRCDPISGHTALYWYRQSLGQGLEFLIYFQGNSAPDKSGLPSDRFSAERTGGSVSTLTIQRTQQEDSAVYLCASSPGGTSGRTGELFFGEGSRLTVL.

V gene TRBV2 combines with J gene TRBJ2-7; 8 nucleotides line up with TRBD2. Germline-derived CDR1 and CDR2 are SNHLY and FYNNEI. Trimming at V came to 4 bases and at J to 2 bases, leaving 7 bases not matched to a gene. The CDR3 is 15 amino acids. CDR3 nucleotides: TGTGCCAGCAGTGTAGGTGTAGCGGGGACCTACGAGCAGTACTTC. Protein: CASSVGVAGTYEQYF.

The J gene is TRBJ2-5, the V gene TRBV30; TRBD1 is a possible D gene (5 bases). The CDR3 extends over 13 amino acids. V was clipped by 5 bases and J by 0 bases, with 10 bases between them. Germline values: CDR1 GTSNPN, CDR2 SVGIG (reference sequence). CDR3 DNA sequence: TGTGCCTGGTCGTGGACAAACCAAGAGACCCAGTACTTC. This sequence encodes CAWSWTNQETQYF.

The rearrangement uses TRBV7-6 and TRBJ2-5; 13 bases match TRBD2. Unmatched junction bases numbered 4, after V lost 6 bases and J lost 0 bases. The CDR3 is 16 amino acids. Germline CDR1 and CDR2: SGHVS and FNYEAQ. This chain's CDR3 is CASSGTSGANQETQYF. The CDR3 nucleotides read TGTGCCAGCAGTGGGACTAGCGGGGCAAACCAAGAGACCCAGTACTTC.

The chain recombines TRBV30 with TRBJ1-2; D is possibly TRBD1 (6 bases). Deletions cut 3 bases from V and 4 bases from J, with 12 bases between. Looked up from germline, CDR1 is GTSNPN and CDR2 is SVGIG (reference sequence). CDR3 length: 13 residues. The chain's CDR3 is CAWREGTLYGYTF. DNA of the CDR3: TGTGCCTGGAGAGAGGGGACACTCTATGGCTACACCTTC. Combining the CDR3 with reference TRBV30 and TRBJ1-2 gives the whole variable domain SQTIHQWPATLVQPVGSPLSLECTVEGTSNPNLYWYRQAAGRGLQLLFYSVGIGQISSEVPQNLSASRPQDRQFILSSKKLLLSDSGFYLCAWREGTLYGYTFGSGTRLTVV.

The CDR3 bases are TGCGCCAGCAGCATAGGGACAGGGGAAATTGGCACCGGGGAGCTGTTTTTT. It translates to CASSIGTGEIGTGELFF. This chain connects TRBV5-1 to TRBJ2-2; 10 bases match TRBD1. With V trimmed by 4 bases and J by 4 bases, 10 bases remained unmatched. The germline CDR1 and CDR2 sequences are SGHRS and YFSETQ. This CDR3 is 17 amino acids long.

This clone was picked up a small number of times. The gene calls are TRBV7-2 and TRBJ2-5; 11 bases map to TRBD2. CDR3 size: 14 residues. Germline CDR1 and CDR2: SGHTA and FQGNSA. After removal of 4 bases from V and 5 bases from J, the junction contained 3 bases not matched to a gene. In DNA form, the CDR3 reads TGTGCCAGCAGCTCGACTAGCGGGACGGAGACCCAGTACTTC. This sequence encodes CASSSTSGTETQYF.

V is TRBV7-9 and J is TRBJ2-7; 7 bases map to TRBD2. This CDR3 spans 14 amino acids. The trim removed 5 bases at V and 2 bases at J, leaving 6 bases unmatched. Germline CDR1 SEHNR, CDR2 FQNEAQ (reference sequence). CDR3 DNA sequence: TGTGCCAGCAGCGTGGGACTACCCCCCTACGAGCAGTACTTC. It yields the protein CASSVGLPPYEQYF.

This chain uses TRBV4-1 with TRBJ2-6, with a tentative D call TRBD2 (7 bases). Trimming shortened V by 4 bases and J by 2 bases, and 9 bases separated the two germline ends. The germline V gene has CDR1 MGHRA and CDR2 YSYEKL. The CDR3 has 15 amino acids. The CDR3 nucleotides read TGCGCCAGCAGCCTAGGGGGGGCTGGGGCCAACGTCCTGACTTTC. Amino acids: CASSLGGAGANVLTF.

The chain has TRBV7-6 and TRBJ2-1; maybe TRBD1 (5 bases). The V gene's germline CDR1 is SGHVS and CDR2 FNYEAQ. V gave up 1 base and J gave up 7 bases, with 20 bases separating them. The CDR3 is made up of 17 amino acids. The CDR3 here is CASSLGDEAWGVNEQFF. Written as DNA, the CDR3 is TGTGCCAGCAGCTTAGGAGATGAAGCGTGGGGCGTGAATGAGCAGTTCTTC.

This clone was recorded once. The chain employs TRBV3-1 (or the pseudogene TRBV3-2) and TRBJ1-5; no firm D call. From germline, CDR1 is LGHDT and CDR2 YNNKEL (reference sequence). V shed 1 base and J shed 3 bases, with 7 bases lying between them. The CDR3 length is 14 residues. CDR3 nucleotides: TGTGCCAGCAGCCAAGTCCTATTCAATCAGCCCCAGCATTTT. Its protein is CASSQVLFNQPQHF.

The rearrangement links TRBV4-3 to TRBJ2-7; maybe TRBD1 (5 bases). V lost 0 bases to trimming and J lost 1 base, with 10 bases between them. CDR3 length equals 15 residues. The germline CDR1 and CDR2 sequences are LGHNA and YSLEER. The CDR3 coding sequence is TGCGCCAGCAGCCAAGATTGGGGCAGGTCCTACGAGCAGTACTTC. Translating it yields CASSQDWGRSYEQYF.

The chain recombines TRBV5-4 with TRBJ2-7; 8 nucleotides agree with TRBD2. J gave up 7 bases and V 4 bases, and 10 bases lay outside the gene matches. CDR1 and CDR2 from the germline V gene are SGHNT and YYREEE (reference sequence). The CDR3 is made up of 14 amino acids. The CDR3 loop is CASSTWTSRGEQYF. The CDR3 nucleotides read TGTGCCAGCAGCACGTGGACTAGCCGGGGAGAGCAGTACTTC.

The V and J genes are TRBV7-8 and TRBJ1-2; no reliable D call. Germline V gene data show CDR1 as SGHVS and CDR2 as FQNEAQ. The V gene lost 1 base and the J gene lost 8 bases, with 11 bases spanning the gap. The CDR3 runs to 13 residues. The CDR3 coding sequence is TGTGCCAGCAGCTTAGACCACGCGGAGGGCTACACCTTC. Residues: CASSLDHAEGYTF.

The sample holds many counts of this clone. The CDR3 DNA follows: TGTGCCAGCAGTAGACAGGGAAGCAATCAGCCCCAGCATTTT. This translates into CASSRQGSNQPQHF. The chain carries TRBV6-2 or TRBV6-3 and TRBJ1-5, with 7 bases fitting TRBD1. After removal of 5 bases from V and 1 base from J, the junction contained 2 bases not matched to a gene. In germline, CDR1 is MNHEY, CDR2 SVGEGT. The CDR3 runs to 14 residues.

This chain connects TRBV7-9 to TRBJ2-5, with 9 bases identical to TRBD1. Losses at the gene ends were 6 bases for V and 3 bases for J; bases not matched to a gene: 2. Germline V CDR1 and CDR2: SEHNR, FQNEAQ (reference sequence). The CDR3 contains 13 residues. CDR3 bases: TGTGCCAGCAGAAGGACAGGGGAAGAGACCCAGTACTTC. Translated: CASRRTGEETQYF.

The V gene is TRBV24-1, the J gene TRBJ2-2, with no clear D. The ends were cut back, 4 bases at V and 1 base at J, with 12 bases in the middle. The length of the CDR3 is 16 residues. Germline V gene lookup returns CDR1 KGHDR and CDR2 SFDVKD. CDR3 region: CATSDPREENTGELFF. CDR3 in DNA: TGTGCCACCAGTGACCCCAGAGAGGAGAACACCGGGGAGCTGTTTTTT.

The CDR3 is CASRILRPSGSSDTQYF. CDR3 nucleotide sequence: TGTGCCAGCAGAATCTTGCGGCCTAGCGGGAGTTCAGATACGCAGTATTTT. This rearrangement joins TRBV5-4 to TRBJ2-3; 10 bases align to TRBD2. Germline lookup yields CDR1 SGHNT and CDR2 YYREEE (reference sequence). The V segment lost 5 bases and the J segment 4 bases; nucleotides outside the gene matches: 13. The CDR3 length is 17 residues.

The chain links TRBV27 to TRBJ1-2; D remains unclear. The CDR3 sequence is 14 residues long. V was pared by 6 bases and J by 1 base, with 12 bases between. Germline-derived CDR1 and CDR2 are MNHEY and SMNVEV (reference sequence). The DNA of the CDR3 is TGTGCCAGCAGCCTCTCCGCAGTTAACTATGGCTACACCTTC. Amino acids: CASSLSAVNYGYTF.

The chain carries TRBV5-1 and TRBJ1-1; D unresolved. The germline gives CDR1 SGHRS, CDR2 YFSETQ. The CDR3 consists of 15 residues. Trimming took 2 bases from V and 4 from J, leaving 15 bases between them. This CDR3 is CASSFIPGSGTEAFF. As DNA, the CDR3 is TGCGCCAGCAGCTTCATCCCGGGTTCGGGCACTGAAGCTTTCTTT.

This clone was seen once. The V call is TRBV7-3, the J call TRBJ2-3; D remains ambiguous. CDR1 and CDR2 (germline): SGHTA, FQGTGA. CDR3 length: 14 residues. Trimming shortened V by 2 bases and J by 2 bases, and 8 bases separated the two germline ends. The CDR3 nucleotides read TGTGCCAGCAGCTTATCAGCGAACACAGATACGCAGTATTTT. It yields the protein CASSLSANTDTQYF.

This clone has more than one count but fewer than ten. The chain uses TRBV12-3 or TRBV12-4 and TRBJ1-6, with D hard to call. The CDR3 has 13 residues. V was pared by 6 bases and J by 9 bases, with 12 bases between. The CDR3 sequence: CASSPKESSPLHF. CDR3 bases: TGTGCCAGCAGCCCAAAGGAGAGTTCACCCCTCCACTTT.